The T cell receptor (beta chain) described here comes from a study of blood T cell repertoires in COVID-19. The study assigned cohorts using participant-reported clinical history. CDR1 WNHNN and CDR2 SYGVQD come from the germline V gene (reference sequence). The CDR3 loop spans 14 amino acids. V was cut by 5 bases and J by 4 bases, with 13 bases left in between. In the original workflow: Nucleated cell number was recorded as an estimate derived from reference gene primer amplification. This table comes from immunoSEQ multiplex PCR, and its TCRdb copy is limited to in-frame clones, with some not included. That table gives V, J and clone size, and the DNA gave D and trimming. In the table there are around 310,000 clones, over 80% of which are singletons.

The sample comprised PBMCs or T cells enriched from blood (not recorded which). V is TRBV10-1 and J is TRBJ2-3; D perhaps matches TRBD2 (6 bases). This clonotype originated in a man aged 25-45 years who had recovered from COVID-19. The DNA for the CDR3 is TGCGCCAGCAGTAGCGGGTCCGGGGCAGATACGCAGTATTTT. Translation gives CASSSGSGADTQYF.